This is a list of T cell receptor beta chains from one sample in a study of Ad26.COV2.S vaccination and SARS-CoV-2 variants. Assay used: immunoSEQ multiplex PCR; TCRdb lists only in-frame clones, some missing. Among approximately 300,000 clones listed, approximately 86% were seen once. The input for sequencing was peripheral blood, taken in a trial of Ad26.COV2.S vaccine versus placebo. These receptors were collected from a person between 18 and 60 years old who received the Ad26.COV2.S COVID-19 vaccine or a placebo. Each CDR3 is given with its conserved first and last residue. Each record gives: clone size, V gene, D gene, J gene, CDR3 length, CDR3 protein, CDR3 DNA. D genes are given only for firm matches. Clone size is stated in some rows and not others, as once, few, many or a class when expanded.

.	TRBV5-1	.	TRBJ1-4	14	CASSLVPEDEKLFF	TGCGCCAGCAGCTTGGTTCCGGAGGATGAAAAACTGTTTTTT
.	TRBV5-5	.	TRBJ2-5	12	CASSRQQETQYF	TGTGCCAGCAGCCGACAGCAAGAGACCCAGTACTTC
.	TRBV11-3	.	TRBJ1-1	13	CASSLTLSTEAFF	TGTGCCAGCAGCTTAACGTTGAGCACTGAAGCTTTCTTT
.	TRBV30	.	TRBJ2-7	14	CAWSVRLMAYEQYF	TGTGCCTGGAGTGTACGGCTAATGGCCTACGAGCAGTACTTC
.	TRBV6-5	TRBD1	TRBJ1-5	15	CASSLQGTGNQPQHF	TGTGCCAGCAGTTTACAGGGGACGGGCAATCAGCCCCAGCATTTT
.	TRBV7-2	.	TRBJ2-7	15	CASSLAPGPSYEQYF	TGTGCCAGCAGCTTAGCCCCAGGGCCCTCCTACGAGCAGTACTTC
.	TRBV28	.	TRBJ2-1	13	CASSFVRANEQFF	TGTGCCAGCAGTTTTGTTCGGGCTAATGAGCAGTTCTTC
.	TRBV19	.	TRBJ1-1	14	CASSILGVYTEAFF	TGTGCCAGTAGTATTCTTGGGGTCTACACTGAAGCTTTCTTT
.	TRBV9	TRBD1	TRBJ2-3	14	CASSVQTGTDTQYF	TGTGCCAGCAGCGTTCAGACAGGGACCGATACGCAGTATTTT
.	TRBV7-2	.	TRBJ2-2	14	CASSLARITGELFF	TGTGCCAGCAGCTTAGCAAGGATCACCGGGGAGCTGTTTTTT
few	TRBV21-1	.	TRBJ1-3	14	CASSSPGHGNTIYF	TGTGCCAGCAGCTCCCCCGGCCACGGAAACACCATATATTTT
.	TRBV9	.	TRBJ2-7	15	CASSPLIDSSYEQYF	TGTGCCAGCAGCCCACTTATAGACAGCTCCTACGAGCAGTACTTC
few	TRBV5-6	.	TRBJ2-7	14	CASSLGVRTYEQYF	TGTGCCAGCAGCCTAGGGGTCCGGACCTACGAGCAGTACTTC
.	TRBV5-1	.	TRBJ1-2	16	CASSLAFSETGEGYTF	TGCGCCAGCAGCTTGGCATTTTCAGAGACGGGTGAAGGCTACACCTTC
once	TRBV19	.	TRBJ1-6	14	CASSIVTDNSPLHF	TGTGCCAGTAGTATAGTGACCGATAATTCACCCCTCCACTTT
once	TRBV6-2/TRBV6-3	.	TRBJ2-1	15	CASSRFGGLYNEQFF	TGTGCCAGCAGTCGATTCGGGGGGCTCTACAATGAGCAGTTCTTC
.	TRBV3-1/TRBV3-2	.	TRBJ1-3	15	CASSLKNRVGNTIYF	TGTGCCAGCAGCCTTAAAAACAGGGTCGGGAACACCATATATTTT
.	TRBV27	.	TRBJ2-1	18	CASSLTITSKPSYNEQFF	TGTGCCAGCAGTTTAACAATAACATCGAAACCGAGCTACAATGAGCAGTTCTTC
.	TRBV11-3	.	TRBJ2-7	14	CASSSDSGWGEQYF	TGTGCCAGCAGCTCCGACTCCGGGTGGGGAGAGCAGTACTTC
.	TRBV7-9	.	TRBJ1-1	13	CASSLGRVNEAFF	TGTGCCAGCAGCCTGGGCAGAGTCAATGAAGCTTTCTTT
.	TRBV5-1	.	TRBJ1-4	13	CASSKTVHEKLFF	TGCGCCAGCAGCAAGACAGTTCATGAAAAACTGTTTTTT
.	TRBV3-1/TRBV3-2	.	TRBJ2-1	13	CASSQRQASGQFF	TGTGCCAGCAGCCAAAGACAAGCATCGGGGCAGTTCTTC
.	TRBV5-1	.	TRBJ2-5	15	CASSTSGTVQETQYF	TGCGCCAGCAGTACCTCCGGGACGGTCCAAGAGACCCAGTACTTC
.	TRBV5-1	TRBD1	TRBJ1-3	15	CASSPDRAAGNTIYF	TGCGCCAGCAGCCCGGACAGGGCAGCTGGAAACACCATATATTTT
once	TRBV7-3	.	TRBJ2-1	14	CASSGGLSPNEQFF	TGTGCCAGCAGCGGGGGGCTCTCCCCCAATGAGCAGTTCTTC
.	TRBV5-5	.	TRBJ1-1	13	CASSFWTQTEAFF	TGTGCCAGCAGCTTCTGGACACAAACTGAAGCTTTCTTT
.	TRBV4-2	.	TRBJ1-1	13	CASSRTGSTEAFF	TGTGCCAGCAGCCGAACAGGGTCCACTGAAGCTTTCTTT
.	TRBV9	TRBD1	TRBJ1-1	17	CASSVDGQGPSNTEAFF	TGTGCCAGCAGCGTAGATGGACAGGGGCCTTCTAACACTGAAGCTTTCTTT
.	TRBV6-5	.	TRBJ1-1	14	CASEGRGENTEAFF	TGTGCGAGCGAGGGCCGGGGAGAGAACACTGAAGCTTTCTTT
few	TRBV5-1	TRBD1	TRBJ1-2	17	CASSFDRGTGFNYGYTF	TGCGCCAGCAGCTTTGACAGGGGGACCGGTTTTAACTATGGCTACACCTTC
.	TRBV3-1/TRBV3-2	TRBD1	TRBJ2-2	11	CATQGAGELFF	TGTGCCACCCAGGGGGCCGGGGAGCTGTTTTTT
.	TRBV19	TRBD1	TRBJ2-1	16	CASSWTGTGGRDEQFF	TGTGCCAGTAGCTGGACAGGGACAGGGGGTAGGGATGAGCAGTTCTTC
.	TRBV5-4	.	TRBJ2-2	14	CASSLAGHTGELFF	TGTGCCAGCAGCCTAGCCGGCCACACCGGGGAGCTGTTTTTT
few	TRBV2	.	TRBJ1-6	13	CASSPRGNSPLHF	TGTGCCAGCAGCCCAAGGGGGAATTCACCCCTCCACTTT
.	TRBV5-1	.	TRBJ1-1	15	CASSFGVSEGTEAFF	TGCGCCAGCAGCTTCGGGGTATCGGAAGGGACTGAAGCTTTCTTT
.	TRBV7-9	.	TRBJ2-2	13	CASTDRTTGELFF	TGTGCCAGCACCGATCGTACCACCGGGGAGCTGTTTTTT
.	TRBV10-1	TRBD1	TRBJ2-1	16	CASSNAPGQGSNEQFF	TGCGCCAGCAGTAATGCCCCGGGACAGGGGAGTAATGAGCAGTTCTTC
.	TRBV5-1	.	TRBJ1-1	15	CASSLAEGEKSEAFF	TGCGCCAGCAGCTTGGCGGAGGGGGAGAAATCTGAAGCTTTCTTT
.	TRBV3-1/TRBV3-2	TRBD1	TRBJ2-3	13	CASSQGGAGGQYF	TGTGCCAGCAGCCAAGGGGGTGCAGGGGGGCAGTATTTT
.	TRBV9	.	TRBJ2-2	15	CASSVVTGNTGELFF	TGTGCCAGCAGCGTAGTTACGGGAAACACCGGGGAGCTGTTTTTT
.	TRBV7-3	.	TRBJ2-3	13	CASSIGGADTQYF	TGTGCCAGCAGCATCGGAGGAGCAGATACGCAGTATTTT
.	TRBV4-2	.	TRBJ2-7	12	CASSQDGYEQYF	TGTGCCAGCAGCCAAGACGGGTACGAGCAGTACTTC
.	TRBV5-4	.	TRBJ1-1	13	CASSRTVNTEAFF	TGTGCCAGCAGCAGGACAGTGAACACTGAAGCTTTCTTT
once	TRBV5-6	TRBD1	TRBJ2-3	16	CASSLRTGRSTDTQYF	TGTGCCAGCAGCTTGAGGACAGGGAGGAGCACAGATACGCAGTATTTT
.	TRBV7-6	TRBD1	TRBJ2-7	13	CASSLPGQGGQYF	TGTGCCAGCAGCTTGCCCGGACAGGGTGGGCAGTACTTC
.	TRBV9	.	TRBJ1-5	17	CASSPGVGLASNQPQHF	TGTGCCAGCAGCCCGGGGGTGGGCCTGGCTAGCAATCAGCCCCAGCATTTT
.	TRBV5-1	.	TRBJ2-7	16	CASSLEPRQKNYEQYF	TGCGCCAGCAGCTTGGAGCCGAGACAGAAAAACTACGAGCAGTACTTC
few	TRBV10-3	.	TRBJ2-3	13	CAIKVPDTDTQYF	TGTGCCATCAAAGTCCCGGACACAGATACGCAGTATTTT
.	TRBV24-1	.	TRBJ2-3	13	CATSDYRTDTQYF	TGTGCCACCAGTGACTACCGCACAGATACGCAGTATTTT
once	TRBV5-4	.	TRBJ1-2	19	CASSLEGASVSVRGYGYTF	TGTGCCAGCAGCTTGGAAGGGGCGTCCGTTAGTGTAAGGGGATATGGCTACACCTTC
.	TRBV19	.	TRBJ2-5	13	CASSRAYQETQYF	TGTGCCAGTAGTCGTGCGTACCAAGAGACCCAGTACTTC
.	TRBV6-4	TRBD1	TRBJ2-6	20	CASSDRVRAFHVVGANVLTF	TGTGCCAGCTCAGACAGGGTACGGGCGTTTCATGTAGTTGGGGCCAACGTCCTGACTTTC
.	TRBV6-2/TRBV6-3	TRBD1	TRBJ1-1	16	CASSYITGVRNTEAFF	TGTGCCAGCAGTTACATCACAGGGGTGAGGAACACTGAAGCTTTCTTT
few	TRBV5-1	TRBD1	TRBJ1-2	15	CASSLLGQGNYGYTF	TGCGCCAGCAGCTTGTTGGGACAGGGGAACTATGGCTACACCTTC